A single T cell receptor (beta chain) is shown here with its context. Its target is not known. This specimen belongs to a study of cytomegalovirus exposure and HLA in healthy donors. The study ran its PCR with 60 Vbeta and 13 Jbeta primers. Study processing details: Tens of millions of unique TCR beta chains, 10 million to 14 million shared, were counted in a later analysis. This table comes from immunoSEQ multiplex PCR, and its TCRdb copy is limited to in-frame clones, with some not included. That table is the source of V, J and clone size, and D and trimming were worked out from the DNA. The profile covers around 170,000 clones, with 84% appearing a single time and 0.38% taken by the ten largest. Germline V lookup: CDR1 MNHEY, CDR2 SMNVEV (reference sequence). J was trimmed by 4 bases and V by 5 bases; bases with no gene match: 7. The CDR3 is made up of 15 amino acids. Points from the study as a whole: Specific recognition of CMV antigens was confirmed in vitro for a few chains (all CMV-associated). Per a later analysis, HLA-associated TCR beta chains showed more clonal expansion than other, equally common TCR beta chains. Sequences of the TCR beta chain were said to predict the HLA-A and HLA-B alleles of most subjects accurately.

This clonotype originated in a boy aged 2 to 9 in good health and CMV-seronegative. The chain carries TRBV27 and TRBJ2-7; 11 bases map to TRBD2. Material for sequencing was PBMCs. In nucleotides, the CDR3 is TGTGCCAGCAGTCCCGGACTAGCGGGTGGGTACGAGCAGTACTTC. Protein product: CASSPGLAGGYEQYF.